This T cell receptor (beta chain) was identified in a study of cytotoxic CD8 clonotypes in ibrutinib-treated CLL (dated by TCRdb to the early 2020s). For the study in its entirety: The cohort included around 16 treatment-naive and about a dozen relapsed/refractory patients; 17 were IGHV unmutated. Responses were partial in roughly 25 patients and complete in 2; after median roughly 69 months follow-up, 14 stayed in remission and about 12 progressed. Samples at response were collected after a median of about 12 months of treatment, with a range of roughly 6 to 36 months. On average, each sample had roughly 250,000 productive templates and more than 75,000 productive rearrangements. Of the approximately 90 participants in the trial, about 25 had longitudinal samples available. Cryopreserved peripheral blood mononuclear cells were collected before treatment, at response, and at either disease progression or sustained remission. Every remission and progressive disease sample was obtained while ibrutinib was still being received by the patients.

What this sample's time point label stands for: roughly 2 years on ibrutinib. Approximately 2 micrograms of genomic DNA were extracted from cryopreserved PBMCs for TCR beta library preparation. Longitudinal blood samples from CLL patients on ibrutinib monotherapy were analyzed using high-throughput TCR beta sequencing. The patients took part in an open-label, single-center phase 2 trial of ibrutinib monotherapy. Summary of the overall study and its limitations: Sampling times were not matched between sustained-remission and progressing patients, and lymph node repertoires were not studied. Public clonotypes were rare and either shrank or stayed stable during treatment, and the rise in clonality at ibrutinib response reflected expansion of private clonotypes. Clonality rose at ibrutinib response, remained stable during sustained remission, and dropped back toward baseline at progression. At baseline, clonality was higher than in age-matched healthy donors and showed a strong correlation with circulating CD8+ T-cell counts.

Note on this clone: The antigen it recognizes is unknown. No quality values exist for individual bases; no much larger clone is one base distant.

Each clonotype received, on average, around 10x coverage in deep resolution sequencing performed on a MiSeq, where the target depth lay between 1 in 1 million and 1 in 200,000 T cells. TCR beta libraries were generated with the immunoSEQ hsTCRB Kit. Concerning the study's data processing: The data were analyzed with ImmunoSEQ Analyzer and ImmunoSEQ Data Assistant, and V, D and J gene assignments followed IMGT definitions. Clonality, which ranges from 0 to 1, was calculated as one minus the normalized Shannon entropy of productive rearrangement frequencies. Only overrepresented clonotypes making up at least 0.05% of each patient's repertoire were included in the public clonotype analysis. Roughly 13 age-matched healthy donor repertoires from immuneACCESS were used as controls for clonality. The source is immuneACCESS, and TCRdb retained only in-frame sequences with V and J called. Part of the clones is not carried over; for the studies checked, unresolved V genes explain less than half of this, and the remainder is unexplained. V and J calls and clone size are those listed in that table; D and trimming were worked out from the DNA. The sample table contains approximately 92,000 clones; only one count was recorded for 70% to 80% of them. The top ten clonotypes cover about 22% of the sample.

The CDR3 covers 13 residues, taking in both the cysteine and the phenylalanine. CDR3 DNA is the only sequence kept; it has 39 bases, read in frame from the first base. The V and J ends are trimmed by 2 bases and 4 bases, leaving 10 bases between them. From a lookup of the germline V gene (reference sequence), CDR1 and CDR2 are SGHKS and YYEKEE. The starting material was PBMCs, obtained after 24 months of ibrutinib treatment. The origin of this receptor is a human donor with chronic lymphocytic leukemia. The chain is made from TRBV5-5 and TRBJ2-7; TRBD2 is a possible D gene, resting on 5 matching bases. The sequenced DNA is TGTGCCAGCAGCTTCCCAGAGGGTTACGAGCAGTACTTC. This gives the protein CASSFPEGYEQYF.